The rows below give T cell receptor beta chains drawn from one sample of a study of beta chain features in type 1 diabetes. Some clones are missing from TCRdb's copy, which holds only in-frame ones; the method was immunoSEQ multiplex PCR. The data show around 250,000 clones, with 11% to 15% seen just once and 0.019% held by the top ten. What was sequenced was naive CD4+ T cells from blood. The receptors were gathered from a man aged 25 to 45 with type 1 diabetes. Both conserved end residues are part of each CDR3. The D gene is left open where the match is weak. Clone size, where shown, is once, few, many, or a class for clones that have expanded.

j_call cdr3_length d_call v_call clone_size cdr3_nt cdr3_aa
TRBJ2-3 13 NA TRBV29-1 NA TGCAGCGTTGTGCTAGGCCCGTCAGATACGCAGTATTTT CSVVLGPSDTQYF
TRBJ1-1 14 NA TRBV30 NA TGTGCCTGGAGTGTAGCTGACAACCAAAGGAGGGCTTTCTTT CAWSVADNQRRAFF
TRBJ2-2 15 NA TRBV7-9 NA TGTGCCAGCAGCTTTCCCCAGGCTACGAGCGGGGAGCTGTTTTTT CASSFPQATSGELFF
TRBJ2-7 14 NA TRBV11-2 few TGTGCCAGCAGCTTGGGGCAGGCTCCCTACGAGCAGTACTTC CASSLGQAPYEQYF
TRBJ2-5 14 NA TRBV5-1 NA TGCGCCAGCAGCTTGAGGTCCTCCGGGGAGACCCAGTACTTC CASSLRSSGETQYF
TRBJ2-7 13 TRBD1 TRBV19 once TGTGCCAGTCGGGGACAGGCAGCCTACGAGCAGTACTTC CASRGQAAYEQYF
TRBJ1-1 14 TRBD1 TRBV5-1 NA TGCGCCAGCAGCTGGGGGGACAGGGGCACTGAAGCTTTCTTT CASSWGDRGTEAFF
TRBJ2-1 15 NA TRBV5-1 NA TGCGCCAGCAGCTTGGGGGCAGGGTCTACGAATGAGCAGTTCTTC CASSLGAGSTNEQFF
TRBJ2-7 12 NA TRBV30 NA TGTGCCTGGAGTCCTCACCAGGGCGAGCAGTACTTC CAWSPHQGEQYF
TRBJ1-6 15 TRBD1 TRBV11-3 few TGTGCCAGCAGCCCCGGACAGGGGATGGGTTCACCCCTCCACTTT CASSPGQGMGSPLHF
TRBJ2-5 12 NA TRBV7-2 few TGTGCCAGCGGGGGGTACCAAGAGACCCAGTACTTC CASGGYQETQYF
TRBJ2-5 14 TRBD1 TRBV11-2 few TGTGCCAGCAGCTCCCGGACAGGTCAAGAGACCCAGTACTTC CASSSRTGQETQYF
TRBJ2-7 15 NA TRBV9 NA TGTGCCAGCAGCGTTTCTGCGGGGGCCTCCTACGAGCAGTACTTC CASSVSAGASYEQYF
TRBJ1-1 14 NA TRBV6-5 few TGTGCCAGCAGTTACGGATACAGAGCCCTTGAAGCTTTCTTT CASSYGYRALEAFF
TRBJ2-1 17 TRBD1 TRBV7-9 few TGTGCCAGCAGCGTCGACCTCGGACAGGGCTTAAACAATGAGCAGTTCTTC CASSVDLGQGLNNEQFF
TRBJ2-5 16 NA TRBV4-1 few TGCGCCAGCAGCCAGGCACCGGCCCCGGGGTGGAGAGACCAGTACTTC CASSQAPAPGWRDQYF
TRBJ2-7 13 TRBD1 TRBV29-1 few TGCAGCGTTTCGGCGACAGGGGGTGGCGAGCAGTACTTC CSVSATGGGEQYF
TRBJ1-5 15 NA TRBV19 NA TGTGCCAGTAGTATCGGGGTGAGGCCGAATCAGCCCCAGCATTTT CASSIGVRPNQPQHF
TRBJ2-5 14 NA TRBV27 few TGTGCCAGCAGTTTATCAAACGTCCCCGAGGCCCAGTACTTC CASSLSNVPEAQYF
TRBJ1-2 11 TRBD1 TRBV29-1 few TGCAGCGGTGGACAGGGGAATGGCTACACCTTC CSGGQGNGYTF
TRBJ2-1 15 TRBD2 TRBV5-1 few TGCGCCAGCAGCGAGTTAGCGGGATGGGACAATGAGCAGTTCTTC CASSELAGWDNEQFF
TRBJ1-6 13 NA TRBV30 NA TGTGCCTGGAGTTCGGGTTATAATTCACCCCTCCACTTT CAWSSGYNSPLHF
TRBJ2-7 12 NA TRBV7-9 few TGTGCCAGCAGCCCGACTAGTACCGAGCAGTACTTC CASSPTSTEQYF
TRBJ2-7 15 TRBD1 TRBV28 few TGTGCCAGCAGCCTCCCGGACAGGGCGCGGGATGAGCAGTACTTC CASSLPDRARDEQYF
TRBJ2-3 16 TRBD2 TRBV7-2 NA TGTGCCAGCAGCCCTAGGACTAGCGGGAGGGCCTTGGCGCAGTATTTT CASSPRTSGRALAQYF
TRBJ1-2 13 NA TRBV10-3 NA TGTGCCATCAGCCAGGGGTTTGACTATGGCTACACCTTC CAISQGFDYGYTF
TRBJ1-4 15 NA TRBV18 few TGTGCCAGCTCACCTGGTGGCAACGTCAATGAAAAACTGTTTTTT CASSPGGNVNEKLFF
TRBJ2-3 15 NA TRBV7-9 few TGTGCCAGCAGCCAGGGACTTTTGTCCACAGATACGCAGTATTTT CASSQGLLSTDTQYF
TRBJ2-2 16 TRBD2 TRBV5-1 NA TGCGCCAGCAGCACCTTTGGCGGGAGTTCGACCGGGGAGCTGTTTTTT CASSTFGGSSTGELFF
TRBJ1-1 14 TRBD1 TRBV7-6 NA TGTGCCAGCAGCTTAGTACAGGGGGCAGGTGAAGCTTTCTTT CASSLVQGAGEAFF
TRBJ2-3 15 NA TRBV5-1 NA TGCGCCAGCAGCTTGGCGGCAGGGTTCACAGATACGCAGTATTTT CASSLAAGFTDTQYF
TRBJ1-4 15 TRBD1 TRBV27 NA TGTGCCAGCAGTTCCCAGGGGGCAACTAATGAAAAACTGTTTTTT CASSSQGATNEKLFF
TRBJ1-2 12 NA TRBV11-2 few TGTGCCAGCAGCTTAGAAGGAGATGGCTACACCTTC CASSLEGDGYTF
TRBJ1-1 13 TRBD1 TRBV30 NA TGTGCCTGGACAACAACAGGGGACACTGAAGCTTTCTTT CAWTTTGDTEAFF
TRBJ1-1 14 TRBD1 TRBV9 NA TGTGCCAGCAGCGTAGGGACAGGGGGCACTGAAGCTTTCTTT CASSVGTGGTEAFF
TRBJ2-1 19 TRBD2 TRBV5-1 few TGCGCCAGCAGCTTGGGAACCAGCGGGAGTGGGCCCTCCTACAATGAGCAGTTCTTC CASSLGTSGSGPSYNEQFF
TRBJ1-1 15 NA TRBV9 few TGTGCCAGCAGCGTATTGGACAGTAAGACCACTGAAGCTTTCTTT CASSVLDSKTTEAFF
TRBJ1-6 14 TRBD1 TRBV2 few TGTGCCAGCAGGACAGGGGGGAAGAATTCACCCCTCCACTTT CASRTGGKNSPLHF
TRBJ1-5 16 NA TRBV19 NA TGTGCCAGTAAAGAAACCTGGGCAGATAGCAATCAGCCCCAGCATTTT CASKETWADSNQPQHF
TRBJ1-5 14 NA TRBV30 few TGTGCCTGGGCGGGCGTGGATCCCAATCAGCCCCAGCATTTT CAWAGVDPNQPQHF
TRBJ1-1 11 NA TRBV5-6 NA TGTGCCAGCAGCGGCGGGACTGAAGCTTTCTTT CASSGGTEAFF
TRBJ1-2 15 TRBD1 TRBV18 NA TGTGCCAGCTCACCAGGGACAGGGGGCTACTATGGCTACACCTTC CASSPGTGGYYGYTF
TRBJ2-3 19 TRBD2 TRBV9 few TGTGCCAGCAGCGTAAAGCCCCGGACTAGCGGGATTATCACAGATACGCAGTATTTT CASSVKPRTSGIITDTQYF
TRBJ2-1 14 NA TRBV2 few TGTGCCAGCAGTGAAGCTAGCGGTTACAATGAGCAGTTCTTC CASSEASGYNEQFF
TRBJ2-5 15 TRBD2 TRBV11-2 NA TGTGCCAGCAGCTTAGATAGCGGGAGTATGGAGACCCAGTACTTC CASSLDSGSMETQYF
TRBJ2-3 12 NA TRBV10-3 NA TGTGCCACCAGCGGAGGAGAAGATACGCAGTATTTT CATSGGEDTQYF
TRBJ2-3 14 TRBD2 TRBV5-4 few TGTGCCAGCAGCGCGTTACCCGGGGGGTCTACGCAGTATTTT CASSALPGGSTQYF
TRBJ2-1 14 TRBD1 TRBV4-1 few TGCGCCAGCAGCCAAGCCCCAGACAGGGATGAGCAGTTCTTC CASSQAPDRDEQFF
TRBJ2-4 14 NA TRBV30 NA TGTGCCTGGAGTCCCCTGACGGGAAGCAGCATTCAGTACTTC CAWSPLTGSSIQYF
TRBJ1-5 16 NA TRBV4-2 few TGTGCCAGCAGCCAAGAGTACAGAATTAGCAATCAGCCCCAGCATTTT CASSQEYRISNQPQHF
TRBJ2-7 15 TRBD1 TRBV7-8 few TGTGCCAGCAGACCGGGGACAGGGGGGGTCTACGAGCAGTACTTC CASRPGTGGVYEQYF
TRBJ2-7 13 TRBD1 TRBV6-5 few TGTGCCAGCGCGGGACAGGGATCCTACGAGCAGTACTTC CASAGQGSYEQYF
TRBJ2-1 15 NA TRBV5-1 few TGCGCCAGCTGGAACAGACCCGACTCCTACAATGAGCAGTTCTTC CASWNRPDSYNEQFF
TRBJ2-3 14 NA TRBV7-2 few TGTGCCAGCAGCTGGAGCTCCCCCACAGATACGCAGTATTTT CASSWSSPTDTQYF